This T cell receptor (beta chain) was found in a study of blood T cell repertoires in COVID-19. The repertoire was sequenced with immunoSEQ multiplex PCR; TCRdb's copy has only in-frame clones and lacks some. The table has roughly 230,000 clones, about 86% seen once. There are 13 residues in the CDR3. V was clipped by 4 bases and J by 6 bases; unmatched bases: 2. CDR1 SGDLS and CDR2 YYNGEE come from the germline V gene. This sequence was found in a man aged 50 to 59 with active or convalescent COVID-19. The chain links TRBV9 to TRBJ2-2, with 8 bases fitting TRBD1. Material for sequencing was peripheral blood. The CDR3 sequence is CASSRTGPGELFF. In nucleotides, the CDR3 is TGTGCCAGCAGCCGGACAGGGCCCGGGGAGCTGTTTTTT.